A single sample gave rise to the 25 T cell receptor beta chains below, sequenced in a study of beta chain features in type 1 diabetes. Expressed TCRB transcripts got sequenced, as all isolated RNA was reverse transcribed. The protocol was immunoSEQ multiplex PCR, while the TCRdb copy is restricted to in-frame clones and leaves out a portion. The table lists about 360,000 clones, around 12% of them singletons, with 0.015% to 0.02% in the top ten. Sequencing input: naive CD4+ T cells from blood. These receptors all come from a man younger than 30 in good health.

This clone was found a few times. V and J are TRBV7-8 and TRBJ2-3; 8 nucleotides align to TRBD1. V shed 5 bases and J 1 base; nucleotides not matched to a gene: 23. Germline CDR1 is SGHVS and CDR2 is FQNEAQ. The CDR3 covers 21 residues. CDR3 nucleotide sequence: TGTGCCAGCAGCGGAACCAGATTTCCTTCAGGGGGCCCAGTGGGCACAGATACGCAGTATTTT. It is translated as CASSGTRFPSGGPVGTDTQYF.

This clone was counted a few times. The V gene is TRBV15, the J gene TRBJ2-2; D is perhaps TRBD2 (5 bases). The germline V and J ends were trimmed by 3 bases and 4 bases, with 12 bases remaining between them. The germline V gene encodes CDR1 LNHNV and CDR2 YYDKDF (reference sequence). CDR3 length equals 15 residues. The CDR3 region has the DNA TGTGCCACCAGCAGTGCATCTAGCCTCACCGGGGAGCTGTTTTTT. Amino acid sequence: CATSSASSLTGELFF.

For the CDR3, the DNA is TGTGCCAGCAGCTTGACAGGATATGAGAGAGAGACCCAGTACTTC. It specifies CASSLTGYERETQYF. The rearrangement uses TRBV5-6 and TRBJ2-5; TRBD1 is a possible D gene (5 bases). The CDR3 covers 15 residues. Deletions cut 1 base from V and 4 bases from J, with 14 bases between. Per the germline V gene, CDR1 is SGHDT and CDR2 is YYEEEE. Filled out from reference TRBV5-6 and TRBJ2-5, the complete variable domain reads DAGVTQSPTHLIKTRGQQVTLRCSPKSGHDTVSWYQQALGQGPQFIFQYYEEEERQRGNFPDRFSGHQFPNYSSELNVNALLLGDSALYLCASSLTGYERETQYFGPGTRLLVL.

CDR3 in amino acids: CASSQSSRLDTQYF. CDR3 bases: TGTGCCAGCAGCCAATCATCGCGTCTAGATACGCAGTATTTT. The chain recombines TRBV14 with TRBJ2-3, with D unclear. Germline V gene sequence: CDR1 SGHDN, CDR2 FVKESK. The CDR3 length is 14 residues. Trimming left V 2 bases short and J 5 bases short, with 11 bases between.

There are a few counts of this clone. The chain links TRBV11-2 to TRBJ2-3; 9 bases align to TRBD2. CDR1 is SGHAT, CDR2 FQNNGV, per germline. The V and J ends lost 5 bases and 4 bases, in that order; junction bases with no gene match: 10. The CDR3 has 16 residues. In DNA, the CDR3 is TGTGCCAGCAGCCCCCCCAGCGGGGGGATCCCAGATACGCAGTATTTT. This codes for CASSPPSGGIPDTQYF.

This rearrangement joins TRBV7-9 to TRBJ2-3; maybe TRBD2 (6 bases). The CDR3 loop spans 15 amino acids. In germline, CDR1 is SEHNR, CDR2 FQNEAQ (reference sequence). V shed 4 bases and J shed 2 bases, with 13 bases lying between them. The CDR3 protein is CASSSGGAATDTQYF. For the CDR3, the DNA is TGTGCCAGCAGCTCTGGCGGGGCCGCCACAGATACGCAGTATTTT.

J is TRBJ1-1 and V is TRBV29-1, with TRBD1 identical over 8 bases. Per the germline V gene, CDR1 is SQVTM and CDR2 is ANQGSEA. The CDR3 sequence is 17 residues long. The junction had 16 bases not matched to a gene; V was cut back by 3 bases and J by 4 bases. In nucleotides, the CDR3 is TGCAGCGTTGATGGGGCGCGACAGGGGTGGTATGGCACTGAAGCTTTCTTT. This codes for CSVDGARQGWYGTEAFF.

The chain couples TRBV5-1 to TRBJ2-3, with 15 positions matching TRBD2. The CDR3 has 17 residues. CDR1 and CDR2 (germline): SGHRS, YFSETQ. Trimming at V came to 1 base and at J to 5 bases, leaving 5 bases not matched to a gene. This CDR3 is CASSLLPGLAGGDTQYF. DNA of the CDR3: TGCGCCAGCAGCTTGCTCCCGGGACTAGCGGGGGGAGATACGCAGTATTTT.

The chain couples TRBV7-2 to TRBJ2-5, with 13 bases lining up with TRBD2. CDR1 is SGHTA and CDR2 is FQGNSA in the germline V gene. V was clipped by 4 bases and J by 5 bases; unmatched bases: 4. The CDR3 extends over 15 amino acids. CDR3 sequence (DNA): TGTGCCAGCAGCTCCCAGGGACTAGCGGGGGAGACCCAGTACTTC. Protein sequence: CASSSQGLAGETQYF.

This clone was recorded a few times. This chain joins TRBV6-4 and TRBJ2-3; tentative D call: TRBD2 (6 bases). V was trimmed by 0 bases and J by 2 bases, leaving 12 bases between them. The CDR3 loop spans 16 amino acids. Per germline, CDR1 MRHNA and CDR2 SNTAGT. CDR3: CASSDSGRGNTDTQYF. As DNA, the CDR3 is TGTGCCAGCAGTGACTCAGGGCGGGGAAACACAGATACGCAGTATTTT.

The DNA for the CDR3 is TGTGCCTGGAGAGGTGACATGAACACTGAAGCTTTCTTT. It codes for CAWRGDMNTEAFF. The chain recombines TRBV30 with TRBJ1-1; no definite D call. Trimming took 3 bases from V and 0 from J, leaving 8 bases between them. The CDR3 sequence is 13 residues long. CDR1 is GTSNPN, CDR2 SVGIG, per germline (reference sequence).

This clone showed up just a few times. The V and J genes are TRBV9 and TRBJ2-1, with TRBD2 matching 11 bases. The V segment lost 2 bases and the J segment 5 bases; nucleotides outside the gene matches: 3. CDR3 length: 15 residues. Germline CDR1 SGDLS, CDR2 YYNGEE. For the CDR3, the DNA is TGTGCCAGCAGCGTTAGACTAGCGGGGAACAATGAGCAGTTCTTC. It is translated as CASSVRLAGNNEQFF.

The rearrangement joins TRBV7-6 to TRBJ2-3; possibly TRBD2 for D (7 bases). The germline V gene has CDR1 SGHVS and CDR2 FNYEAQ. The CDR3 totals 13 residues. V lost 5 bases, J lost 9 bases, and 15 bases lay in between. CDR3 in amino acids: CASSRGGRGTQYF. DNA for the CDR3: TGTGCCAGCAGCCGCGGGGGCCGGGGCACGCAGTATTTT.

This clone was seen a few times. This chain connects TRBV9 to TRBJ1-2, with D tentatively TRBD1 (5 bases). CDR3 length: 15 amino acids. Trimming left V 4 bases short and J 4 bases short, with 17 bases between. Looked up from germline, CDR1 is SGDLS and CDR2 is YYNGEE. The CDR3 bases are TGTGCCAGCAGCCCCTTTGACCAGGGTGCCTATGGCTACACCTTC. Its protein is CASSPFDQGAYGYTF.

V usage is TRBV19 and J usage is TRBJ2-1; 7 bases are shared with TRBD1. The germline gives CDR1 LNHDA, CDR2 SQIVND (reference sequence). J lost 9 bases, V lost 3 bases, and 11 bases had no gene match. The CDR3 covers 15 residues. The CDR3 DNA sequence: TGTGCCAGTAGTATCTTGGAGACAGGGAAGGGTGAGCAGTTCTTC. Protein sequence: CASSILETGKGEQFF. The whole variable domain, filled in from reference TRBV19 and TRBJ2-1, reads DGGITQSPKYLFRKEGQNVTLSCEQNLNHDAMYWYRQDPGQGLRLIYYSQIVNDFQKGDIAEGYSVSREKKESFPLTVTSAQKNPTAFYLCASSILETGKGEQFFGPGTRLTVL.

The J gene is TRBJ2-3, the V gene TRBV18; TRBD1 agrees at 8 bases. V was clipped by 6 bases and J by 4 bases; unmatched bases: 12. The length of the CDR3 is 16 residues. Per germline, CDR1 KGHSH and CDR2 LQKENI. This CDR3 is CASSPNQPGGADTQYF. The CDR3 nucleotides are TGTGCCAGCTCCCCCAATCAACCAGGGGGCGCAGATACGCAGTATTTT.

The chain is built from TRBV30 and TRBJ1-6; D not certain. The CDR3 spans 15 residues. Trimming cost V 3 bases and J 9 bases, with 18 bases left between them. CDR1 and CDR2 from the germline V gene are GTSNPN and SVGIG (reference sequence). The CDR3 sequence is CAWRGRRIPSSPLHF. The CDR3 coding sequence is TGTGCCTGGAGAGGACGGAGGATACCAAGTTCACCCCTCCACTTT.

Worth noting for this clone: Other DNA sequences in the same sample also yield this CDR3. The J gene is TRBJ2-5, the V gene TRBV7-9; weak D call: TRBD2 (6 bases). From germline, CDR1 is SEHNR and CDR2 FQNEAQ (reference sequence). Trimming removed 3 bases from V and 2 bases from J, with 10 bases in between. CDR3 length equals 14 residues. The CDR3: CASSLGTGQETQYF. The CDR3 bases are TGTGCCAGCAGCTTGGGGACTGGTCAAGAGACCCAGTACTTC.

The CDR3 coding sequence is TGCGCCACCCGGGGGGGGCTTAGTTCACCCCTCCACTTT. It codes for CATRGGLSSPLHF. V gene TRBV5-1 combines with J gene TRBJ1-6; TRBD1 might be the D (6 bases). Germline V gene lookup returns CDR1 SGHRS and CDR2 YFSETQ. V lost 9 bases and J lost 9, with 16 bases in between. This CDR3 is 13 amino acids long.

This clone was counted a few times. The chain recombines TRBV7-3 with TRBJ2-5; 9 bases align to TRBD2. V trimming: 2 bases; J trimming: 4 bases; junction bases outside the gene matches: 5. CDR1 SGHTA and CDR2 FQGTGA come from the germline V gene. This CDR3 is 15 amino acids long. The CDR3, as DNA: TGTGCCAGCAGCTTACGCGGGGGGGCACCAGAGACCCAGTACTTC. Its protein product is CASSLRGGAPETQYF.

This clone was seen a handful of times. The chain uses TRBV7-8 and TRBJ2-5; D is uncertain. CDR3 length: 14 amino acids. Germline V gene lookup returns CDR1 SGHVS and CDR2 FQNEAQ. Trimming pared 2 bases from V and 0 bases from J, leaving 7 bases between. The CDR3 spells CASSLIQNQETQYF. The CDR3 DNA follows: TGTGCCAGCAGCTTAATTCAGAACCAAGAGACCCAGTACTTC.

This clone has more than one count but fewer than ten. Written as DNA, the CDR3 is TGTGCCAGCAGCGTAAATTACAGGGGTAGGAGCTCCTACGAGCAGTACTTC. Its translation is CASSVNYRGRSSYEQYF. V gene TRBV5-8 combines with J gene TRBJ2-7; TRBD1 agrees at 7 bases. The CDR3 contains 17 residues. J gave up 0 bases and V 4 bases, and 13 bases lay outside the gene matches. Germline values: CDR1 SGHTS, CDR2 YDEGEE.

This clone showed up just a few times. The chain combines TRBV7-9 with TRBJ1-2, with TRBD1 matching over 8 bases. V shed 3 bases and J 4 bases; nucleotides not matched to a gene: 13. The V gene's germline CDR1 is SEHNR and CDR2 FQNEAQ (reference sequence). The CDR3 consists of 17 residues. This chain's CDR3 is CASSFPRHPGTGYGYTF. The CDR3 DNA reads TGTGCCAGCAGCTTTCCAAGACACCCCGGGACAGGCTATGGCTACACCTTC.

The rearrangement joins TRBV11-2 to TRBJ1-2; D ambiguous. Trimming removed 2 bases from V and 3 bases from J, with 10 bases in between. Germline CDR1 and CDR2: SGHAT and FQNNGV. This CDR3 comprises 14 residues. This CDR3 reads CASSLSDGYYGYTF. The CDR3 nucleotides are TGTGCCAGCAGCTTATCTGACGGGTACTATGGCTACACCTTC.

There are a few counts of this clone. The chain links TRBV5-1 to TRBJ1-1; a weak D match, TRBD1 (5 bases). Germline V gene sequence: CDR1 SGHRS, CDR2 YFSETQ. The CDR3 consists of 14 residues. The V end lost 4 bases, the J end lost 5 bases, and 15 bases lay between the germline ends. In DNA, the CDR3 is TGCGCCAGCAGCCTAGTAGGGGTTGTGACTGAAGCTTTCTTT. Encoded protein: CASSLVGVVTEAFF. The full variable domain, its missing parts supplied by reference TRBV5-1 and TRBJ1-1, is KAGVTQTPRYLIKTRGQQVTLSCSPISGHRSVSWYQQTPGQGLQFLFEYFSETQRNKGNFPGRFSGRQFSNSRSEMNVSTLELGDSALYLCASSLVGVVTEAFFGQGTRLTVV.